This T cell receptor beta chain was sequenced during a study of blood T cells in healthy people across ages. V lost 1 base and J 11 bases, leaving 17 bases between the germline ends. Germline CDR1 reads LGHDT; CDR2 reads YNNKEL (reference sequence). This CDR3 is built from 14 residues. A second PCR of about 7 to 12 cycles used a sample-barcoded 5' primer and a J-beta primer mix. TCRdb recomputed calls from the 5' RACE reads with MiXCR, one row per CDR3 protein. Among over a million distinct CDR3 sequences listed, 42% were seen once. The rearrangement joins TRBV3-1 to TRBJ1-1; D not certain. The sample consisted of blood. The sequence was collected from a woman younger than 35 in good health. CDR3 coding DNA: TGTGCCAGCAGCCAAGGGGCCCTTCCCTTGGAGGCTTTCTTT. Encoded protein: CASSQGALPLEAFF. Full variable domain (missing parts from reference TRBV3-1 and TRBJ1-1): DTAVSQTPKYLVTQMGNDKSIKCEQNLGHDTMYWYKQDSKKFLKIMFSYNNKELIINETVPNRFSPKSPDKAHLNLHINSLELGDSAVYFCASSQGALPLEAFFGQGTRLTVV.